This TCR beta chain is from a study of blood T cell repertoires in COVID-19. In the authors' workflow: Amplifying reference gene primers gave estimates of nucleated cell counts. Produced via immunoSEQ multiplex PCR; TCRdb's table is partial and in-frame only. From that table come the V and J calls and clone size; the DNA was used to work out D and trimming. The data contain roughly 290,000 clones, roughly 85% of them singletons. Two negative PCRs, clearance, or symptom resolution were required of recovered Cohort 3 donors. Germline values: CDR1 SGHNT, CDR2 YENEEA. Trimming removed 3 bases at V and 2 bases at J, with 7 bases between. There are 13 residues in the CDR3.

The source is a man younger than 40 who had recovered from COVID-19. The chain is built from TRBV11-3 and TRBJ1-1, with D unclear. Material for sequencing was PBMCs or T cells enriched from blood (not recorded which). The CDR3 loop reads CASSFSTNTEAFF. CDR3 nucleotides: TGTGCCAGCAGCTTTTCGACAAACACTGAAGCTTTCTTT.